This passage covers 21 T cell receptor beta chains from one sample sequenced in a study of human T cells and chemical hapten exposure (dated by TCRdb to about 2021). To prepare the library, 5' RACE was applied. Sequencing was performed on an Illumina MiSeq. TCRdb redid the processing of the public reads, applying fastp at Q25 and MiXCR, and retained in-frame beta chains. Under each unique CDR3 protein, matching rows form one entry showing the most common genes and DNA. For this sample there are 130,000 or so distinct CDR3 sequences; about 4% appear just once. Of the sample, approximately 1.3% is held by the ten largest clones. Total RNA was isolated from unfractionated whole blood collected in Tempus Blood RNA tubes. The source of these receptors is a female donor in good health.

In its sample, this clonotype was seen many times. The rearrangement links TRBV4-2 to TRBJ2-2; TRBD2 matches at 7 bases. The V gene's germline CDR1 is LGHNA and CDR2 YNFKEQ. The CDR3 contains 17 residues. V gave up 3 bases and J gave up 0 bases; unmatched junction bases: 7. The CDR3 region is CASSQTRGGANTGELFF. The CDR3, as DNA: TGTGCCAGCAGCCAGACCCGCGGGGGAGCGAACACCGGGGAGCTGTTTTTT.

At least ten counts were recorded for this clonotype. CDR3 bases: TGTGCCAGCAGCTTAGGATCGTCCTCCGTCGCTCAGCCCCAGCATTTT. Translated: CASSLGSSSVAQPQHF. V is TRBV7-2 and J is TRBJ1-5, with D unresolved. The V end was cut by 1 base, the J end by 6 bases, with 16 bases between. Per the germline V gene, CDR1 is SGHTA and CDR2 is FQGNSA. The CDR3 is made up of 16 amino acids.

This clonotype was counted ten times or more. The chain employs TRBV5-1 and TRBJ2-7, with unresolved D. The CDR3 has 15 residues. CDR1 is SGHRS and CDR2 is YFSETQ in the germline V gene. Trimming removed 1 base at V and 3 bases at J, with 14 bases between. For the CDR3, the DNA is TGCGCCAGCAGCTTGAAGTTCCAAAATCTCTACGAGCAGTACTTC. Encoded protein: CASSLKFQNLYEQYF.

This clonotype was seen many times. The chain carries TRBV29-1 and TRBJ1-1; 10 bases line up with TRBD1. Unmatched junction bases numbered 8, after V lost 4 bases and J lost 3 bases. The CDR3 has 15 amino acids. Germline V gives CDR1 SQVTM, CDR2 ANQGSEA. This CDR3 reads CSVADRGLGDTEAFF. The CDR3 DNA reads TGCAGCGTTGCCGACAGGGGGCTCGGGGACACTGAAGCTTTCTTT.

This clonotype was found many times. V and J are TRBV7-9 and TRBJ1-5, with TRBD1 as a possible D gene (6 bases). Trimming took 1 base from V and 5 from J, leaving 12 bases between them. The germline CDR1 and CDR2 sequences are SEHNR and FQNEAQ (reference sequence). The CDR3 covers 15 residues. The CDR3 is CASSLGQRQDQPQHF. CDR3 DNA sequence: TGTGCCAGCAGCTTAGGACAACGACAGGATCAGCCCCAGCATTTT.

In its sample, this clonotype was seen many times. J is TRBJ1-2 and V is TRBV13; D may be TRBD1 (6 bases). V gave up 3 bases and J gave up 7 bases, with 18 bases separating them. The CDR3 runs 15 residues. Per the germline V gene, CDR1 is PRHDT and CDR2 is FYEKMQ (reference sequence). In DNA form, the CDR3 reads TGTGCCAGCAGCTTTCAACAGGGCCGAACGTCTGGCTACACCTTC. Residues: CASSFQQGRTSGYTF. Using reference TRBV13 and TRBJ1-2 for the parts outside the CDR3, the full variable domain is AAGVIQSPRHLIKEKRETATLKCYPIPRHDTVYWYQQGPGQDPQFLISFYEKMQSDKGSIPDRFSAQQFSDYHSELNMSSLELGDSALYFCASSFQQGRTSGYTFGSGTRLTVV.

V and J are TRBV5-1 and TRBJ2-2; D remains ambiguous. The CDR3 loop spans 18 amino acids. Germline values: CDR1 SGHRS, CDR2 YFSETQ. V lost 4 bases, J lost 5 bases, and 24 bases lay in between. CDR3 in DNA: TGCGCCAGCAGCCAACAAAGCCGGGTAGCTTACACAACCGGGGAGCTGTTTTTT. This sequence encodes CASSQQSRVAYTTGELFF.

This clonotype came up many times. The chain couples TRBV5-5 to TRBJ2-7; D may be TRBD2 (5 bases). V shed 0 bases and J shed 4 bases, with 14 bases lying between them. Germline V gives CDR1 SGHKS, CDR2 YYEKEE (reference sequence). The CDR3 is 15 residues long. The CDR3 protein is CASSLAGMFNYEQYF. The CDR3 DNA follows: TGTGCCAGCAGCTTGGCGGGGATGTTTAATTACGAGCAGTACTTC.

In DNA, the CDR3 is TGCGCCAGCAGCTTGGATCTAGCGTCAGGGGGTACGAACACTGAAGCTTTCTTT. Its protein product is CASSLDLASGGTNTEAFF. V usage is TRBV5-1 and J usage is TRBJ1-1; 7 bases agree with TRBD1. CDR1 is SGHRS and CDR2 is YFSETQ in the germline V gene. The CDR3 consists of 18 residues. J was trimmed by 1 base and V by 0 bases; bases with no gene match: 12.

The chain links TRBV10-3 to TRBJ2-7; TRBD1 matches 7 bases. Germline V CDR1 and CDR2: ENHRY, SYGVKD. This CDR3 is 15 amino acids long. Losses at the gene ends were 8 bases for V and 0 bases for J; bases not matched to a gene: 10. CDR3 nucleotides: TGTGCCATCTACGATACAGGGGCAAGCTCCTACGAGCAGTACTTC. It yields the protein CAIYDTGASSYEQYF.

This clonotype came up many times. This chain uses TRBV9 with TRBJ2-3, with 9 bases matching TRBD2. Trimming at V came to 0 bases and at J to 6 bases, leaving 8 bases not matched to a gene. The CDR3 consists of 16 residues. The germline V gene has CDR1 SGDLS and CDR2 YYNGEE. The CDR3 spells CASSVEGGGASDTQYF. CDR3 DNA: TGTGCCAGCAGCGTAGAGGGCGGGGGGGCTTCTGATACGCAGTATTTT.

This clonotype came up many times. The rearrangement links TRBV20-1 to TRBJ2-5, with TRBD2 matching 10 bases. V dropped 6 bases and J dropped 5; count of bases not matched to a gene: 12. Germline CDR1 and CDR2: DFQATT and SNEGSKA (reference sequence). The CDR3 runs 15 residues. CDR3 nucleotides: TGCAGTGCGACTCCAACGAGCGGGGGGGGGGAGACCCAGTACTTC. As protein: CSATPTSGGGETQYF.

This clonotype was found a few times. The chain employs TRBV7-9 and TRBJ2-1; 8 bases agree with TRBD2. Looked up from germline, CDR1 is SEHNR and CDR2 is FQNEAQ (reference sequence). V trimming: 3 bases; J trimming: 2 bases; junction bases outside the gene matches: 6. This CDR3 region has 16 residues. CDR3: CASSLIVAGTYNEQFF. CDR3 in DNA: TGTGCCAGCAGCTTGATAGTAGCGGGGACCTACAATGAGCAGTTCTTC.

This clonotype was counted at least ten times. The chain joins TRBV11-1 to TRBJ2-1; D remains ambiguous. Deletions cut 7 bases from V and 8 bases from J, with 15 bases between. Looked up from germline, CDR1 is SGHAT and CDR2 is FQDESV (reference sequence). The CDR3 contains 13 residues. DNA for the CDR3: TGTGCCAGCACTTTGACACAGACCGATGAGCAGTTCTTC. Its translation is CASTLTQTDEQFF. Filled out from reference TRBV11-1 and TRBJ2-1, the complete variable domain reads EAEVAQSPRYKITEKSQAVAFWCDPISGHATLYWYRQILGQGPELLVQFQDESVVDDSQLPKDRFSAERLKGVDSTLKIQPAELGDSAMYLCASTLTQTDEQFFGPGTRLTVL.

This clonotype was counted between two and nine times. An end of the junction differs from the germline gene, which may be a read error. J is TRBJ2-4 and V is TRBV4-2; 7 nucleotides match TRBD2. CDR3 length: 16 residues. Germline CDR1 is LGHNA and CDR2 is YNFKEQ. The CDR3 nucleotides are TGTGCCAGCAGCCAAGAAACCGGGGGGAGGGGAGCCCTCCAAAACTTC. As protein: CASSQETGGRGALQNF.

This clonotype was seen many times. The genes are TRBV20-1 and TRBJ1-2; maybe TRBD1 (6 bases). The CDR3 runs 16 residues. V lost 1 base to trimming and J lost 3 bases, with 18 bases between them. The germline V gene has CDR1 DFQATT and CDR2 SNEGSKA (reference sequence). The CDR3 DNA reads TGCAGTGCTAGAGCCCCCCGATGGGGGCGGGACTATGGCTACACCTTC. It specifies CSARAPRWGRDYGYTF.

The table lists this clonotype with many counts. This chain uses TRBV5-1 with TRBJ2-7; D remains unclear. The CDR3 has 13 residues. Germline assignment: CDR1 SGHRS and CDR2 YFSETQ. Trimming removed 4 bases at V and 5 bases at J, with 13 bases between. This CDR3 reads CASSNRQLHEQYF. The DNA for the CDR3 is TGCGCCAGCAGCAACCGACAATTACACGAGCAGTACTTC.

There are many counts of this clonotype. The chain recombines TRBV5-6 with TRBJ1-2; 9 bases align to TRBD1. The CDR3 totals 13 residues. V dropped 5 bases and J dropped 4; count of bases not matched to a gene: 3. Germline CDR1 SGHDT, CDR2 YYEEEE. The CDR3 DNA is TGTGCCAGCAGTTCGGACAGGGGCTATGGCTACACCTTC. This sequence encodes CASSSDRGYGYTF.

The chain carries TRBV6-1 and TRBJ1-1; D not resolved. Trimming took 7 bases from V and 1 from J, leaving 10 bases between them. CDR1 and CDR2 from the germline V gene are MNHNS and SASEGT. The CDR3 has 13 residues. DNA of the CDR3: TGTGCCAGCAACGTACGGACGAACACTGAAGCTTTCTTT. Protein product: CASNVRTNTEAFF.

There are many counts of this clonotype. This chain uses TRBV5-1 with TRBJ2-7; 9 bases are a match to TRBD1. Germline V gene sequence: CDR1 SGHRS, CDR2 YFSETQ. The CDR3 is 14 residues long. V lost 7 bases and J lost 3; bases outside the gene matches: 8. CDR3 DNA: TGCGCCAGCCAACCGGGACAGGGTATCTACGAGCAGTACTTC. Translated: CASQPGQGIYEQYF.

This clonotype was recorded at least ten times. The chain carries TRBV6-4 and TRBJ1-1; D is unclear. Germline lookup yields CDR1 MRHNA and CDR2 SNTAGT. This CDR3 has 13 residues. V was trimmed by 0 bases and J by 7 bases, leaving 9 bases between them. The CDR3 reads CASSDSIGGEAFF. The CDR3 coding sequence is TGTGCCAGCAGTGACTCGATCGGAGGTGAAGCTTTCTTT.